The present entry profiles one T cell receptor beta chain with its context. RNA in amounts of about 0.45 to 1 ug was reverse transcribed with random hexamers. TCRdb ran MiXCR on the immunoSEQ multiplex PCR reads and lists one entry per CDR3 protein. Of some 140,000 distinct CDR3 sequences in the sample, approximately 90% were seen once. The ends were cut back, 0 bases at V and 2 bases at J, with 11 bases in the middle. Germline values: CDR1 SEHNR, CDR2 FQNEAQ (reference sequence). The CDR3 consists of 15 residues. These data originate in a study of CD8 T cells in Susac syndrome. The V and J genes are TRBV7-9 and TRBJ2-7; D gene uncertain. This sequence was found in a human donor with multiple sclerosis. The source material was CD8+ T cells from PBMCs. CDR3 amino acids: CASSLAAGPTYEQYF. CDR3 DNA sequence: TGTGCCAGCAGCTTAGCAGCCGGACCAACCTACGAGCAGTACTTC.